This TCR beta chain was retrieved from a study of CD8+ T cells in alopecia areata. The treatment: oral pan-JAK inhibitor, 5-10 mg twice daily. General study results and limits: Patients displayed less clarity in TCR sharing than mice, a finding possibly related to HLA.

Reverse transcribed after extraction, RNA yielded cDNA as the sequencing template. Using immunoSEQ multiplex PCR, the repertoire was profiled, and TCRdb retains in-frame clones only, with some absent. The data contain approximately 190,000 clones, 58% of them singletons. Germline loops: CDR1 MNHEY, CDR2 SMNVEV (reference sequence). J was trimmed by 8 bases and V by 5 bases; bases with no gene match: 6. The CDR3 length is 13 residues. For this clone: Its antigen is unidentified.

The sequences come from CD4+ T cells sorted from blood, collected at week 24, from a patient treated with tofacitinib. The chain carries TRBV27 and TRBJ1-2; TRBD1 matches at 9 bases. This TCR was sampled from a human donor with alopecia areata. CDR3 protein: CASSVGQGRGYTF. CDR3 sequence (DNA): TGTGCCAGCAGTGTAGGACAGGGGAGAGGCTACACCTTC.